The clone carrying this TCR beta chain was detected ten times or more. Its antigen is as yet unknown. The sample originates from a study of T-cell reconstitution after alpha-beta-depleted transplantation in children. Regarding the study as a whole: T-cell numbers and diversity one year post-transplant derived largely from freshly generated T cells. Alpha-beta T cells present about two months after transplant were reported to originate from several hundred expanded graft clones. After transplant, high TCRbeta diversity at day 60 in some patients arose from surviving recipient T cells and thymic progenitors.

CDR3 size: 15 residues. V lost 1 base and J lost 1, with 12 bases in between. Per the germline V gene, CDR1 is SQVTM and CDR2 is ANQGSEA. The TCRbeta library was prepared with unique molecular identifiers. MiXCR, run by TCRdb on the PCR reads, gives a single entry per CDR3 protein. Altogether some 300,000 distinct CDR3 sequences are present, around 7.3% being singletons, with the ten largest covering approximately 9.1%. Sequenced material: peripheral blood, taken 360 days after TCRalphabeta/CD19-depleted stem cell transplant. V usage is TRBV29-1 and J usage is TRBJ2-3; D is possibly TRBD1 (5 bases). The clonotype comes from a female patient between 2 and 10 years old who had a stem cell transplant for Fanconi anemia, so the T cells may come from the graft donor. The CDR3 DNA reads TGCAGCGTTGAAGGGGGCCTAGGGGGCACAGATACGCAGTATTTT. Amino acid sequence: CSVEGGLGGTDTQYF.